One and the same sample provided the 8 T cell receptor beta chains below, sequenced in a study of blood T cell repertoires in COVID-19. Using immunoSEQ multiplex PCR, the repertoire was profiled, and TCRdb retains in-frame clones only, with some absent. The sample yields 200,000 to 300,000 clones, roughly 82% seen once. What was sequenced was peripheral blood. These TCRs come from a woman between 70 and 85 years old with acute or convalescent COVID-19.

This chain joins TRBV4-1 and TRBJ1-5; 8 nucleotides line up with TRBD1. V dropped 0 bases and J dropped 7; count of bases not matched to a gene: 5. The CDR3 totals 15 residues. The germline gives CDR1 MGHRA, CDR2 YSYEKL. The CDR3 loop reads CASSQDDRGRQPQHF. In nucleotides, the CDR3 is TGCGCCAGCAGCCAAGATGACAGGGGACGCCAGCCCCAGCATTTT.

This clone was counted between two and nine times. This chain connects TRBV18 to TRBJ1-6, with 8 nucleotides matching TRBD1. Trimming took 2 bases from V and 10 from J; bases not matched to a gene: 10. CDR1 is KGHSH, CDR2 LQKENI, per germline. CDR3 length equals 16 residues. Here the CDR3 DNA reads TGTGCCAGCTCACCAATCCCGACGACAGGGGCCTCACCCCTCCACTTT. It yields the protein CASSPIPTTGASPLHF.

The V gene is TRBV5-5, the J gene TRBJ2-7; 7 bases are a match to TRBD1. V gave up 8 bases and J gave up 2 bases; unmatched junction bases: 4. Germline CDR1 is SGHKS and CDR2 is YYEKEE (reference sequence). The CDR3 covers 12 residues. CDR3 in amino acids: CARGQPPYEQYF. The CDR3 region has the DNA TGTGCCAGGGGACAGCCTCCCTACGAGCAGTACTTC.

This clone was recorded a few times. The chain uses TRBV4-1 and TRBJ1-2, with 12 nucleotides matching TRBD1. CDR3 length: 14 residues. The V segment lost 3 bases and the J segment 8 bases; nucleotides outside the gene matches: 4. CDR1 and CDR2 from the germline V gene are MGHRA and YSYEKL. This chain's CDR3 is CASSQGTGGIGYTF. CDR3 sequence (DNA): TGCGCCAGCAGCCAGGGGACAGGGGGCATAGGCTACACCTTC.

The chain recombines TRBV7-2 with TRBJ2-7; TRBD1 agrees at 8 bases. The germline V gene encodes CDR1 SGHTA and CDR2 FQGNSA. The CDR3 totals 13 residues. The V and J ends lost 5 bases and 3 bases, in that order; junction bases with no gene match: 3. The CDR3 here is CASSPDRGYEQYF. The CDR3 nucleotides read TGTGCCAGCAGCCCTGACAGGGGCTACGAGCAGTACTTC.

This clone showed up just once. The V gene is TRBV19, the J gene TRBJ1-2, with TRBD1 identical over 7 bases. The CDR3 loop spans 15 amino acids. The trim removed 4 bases at V and 0 bases at J, leaving 5 bases unmatched. Germline CDR1 is LNHDA and CDR2 is SQIVND (reference sequence). CDR3 coding DNA: TGTGCCAGTAGTACCCCAGGGGGAGCTAACTATGGCTACACCTTC. It translates to CASSTPGGANYGYTF. The variable domain in full, completed from reference TRBV19 and TRBJ1-2, reads DGGITQSPKYLFRKEGQNVTLSCEQNLNHDAMYWYRQDPGQGLRLIYYSQIVNDFQKGDIAEGYSVSREKKESFPLTVTSAQKNPTAFYLCASSTPGGANYGYTFGSGTRLTVV.

With respect to this clone: At the DNA level, this CDR3 is encoded by other sequences in the same sample as well. This chain links TRBV18 with TRBJ1-1, with TRBD1 identical over 7 bases. J gave up 1 base and V 6 bases, and 2 bases lay outside the gene matches. Germline lookup yields CDR1 KGHSH and CDR2 LQKENI. The CDR3 is 13 amino acids. The CDR3 region is CASSRDRNTEAFF. CDR3 nucleotide sequence: TGTGCCAGCTCGCGGGACAGGAACACTGAAGCTTTCTTT.

V usage is TRBV5-1 and J usage is TRBJ2-7, with 9 bases matching TRBD1. This CDR3 has 16 residues. The germline CDR1 and CDR2 sequences are SGHRS and YFSETQ. J gave up 3 bases and V 4 bases, and 11 bases lay outside the gene matches. The CDR3, as DNA: TGCGCCAGCAGCCTCCGCCCGGGACAGGGTTTCTACGAGCAGTACTTC. This gives the protein CASSLRPGQGFYEQYF.